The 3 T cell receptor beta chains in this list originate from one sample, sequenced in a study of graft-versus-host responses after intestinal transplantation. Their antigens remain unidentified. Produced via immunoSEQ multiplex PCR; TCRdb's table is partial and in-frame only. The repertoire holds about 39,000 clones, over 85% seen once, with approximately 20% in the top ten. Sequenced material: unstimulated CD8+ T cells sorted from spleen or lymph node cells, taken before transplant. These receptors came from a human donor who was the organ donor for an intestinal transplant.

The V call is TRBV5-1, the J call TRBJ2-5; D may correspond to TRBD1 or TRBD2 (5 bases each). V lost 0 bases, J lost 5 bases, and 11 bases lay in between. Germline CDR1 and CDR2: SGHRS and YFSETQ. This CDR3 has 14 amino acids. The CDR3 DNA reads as TGCGCCAGCAGCTTGGTCCCGGGACCGGAGACCCAGTACTTC. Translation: CASSLVPGPETQYF.

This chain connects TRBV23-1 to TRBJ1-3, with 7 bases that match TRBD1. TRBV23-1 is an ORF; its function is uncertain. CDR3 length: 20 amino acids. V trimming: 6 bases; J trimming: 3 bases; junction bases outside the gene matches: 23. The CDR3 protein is CASSRSIGTAYSSFGNTIYF. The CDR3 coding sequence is TGCGCCAGCAGCCGATCAATCGGGACAGCTTATTCTTCGTTTGGAAACACCATATATTTT.

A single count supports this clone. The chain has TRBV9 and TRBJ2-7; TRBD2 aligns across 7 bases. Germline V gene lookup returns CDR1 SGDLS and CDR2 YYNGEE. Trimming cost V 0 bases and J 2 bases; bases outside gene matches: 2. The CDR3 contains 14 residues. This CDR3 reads CASSVASGTYEQYF. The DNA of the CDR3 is TGTGCCAGCAGCGTAGCTAGCGGCACCTACGAGCAGTACTTC.